The 31 T cell receptor beta chains reported below all come from one sample, sequenced in a study of cytomegalovirus exposure and HLA in healthy donors. The primer mix had 60 Vbeta and 13 Jbeta primers. Profiled with immunoSEQ multiplex PCR; TCRdb holds only in-frame clones, not every one. The sample has under 200,000 clones, 80% seen once. The sample consisted of PBMCs. The origin of the receptors is a male donor in good health and CMV-seropositive.

This clone was detected a few times. The chain combines TRBV10-3 with TRBJ2-3, with TRBD2 identical over 9 bases. Germline V gene lookup returns CDR1 ENHRY and CDR2 SYGVKD. V dropped 6 bases and J dropped 6; count of bases not matched to a gene: 4. The CDR3 spans 13 residues. In DNA form, the CDR3 reads TGTGCCATCAGGGGCGGGAGGGGGGATACGCAGTATTTT. Its translation: CAIRGGRGDTQYF.

This sequence joins TRBV18 and TRBJ2-1; D is unclear. The CDR3 is made up of 13 amino acids. Germline V lookup: CDR1 KGHSH, CDR2 LQKENI. The V end was cut by 3 bases, the J end by 7 bases, with 10 bases between. CDR3 loop: CASSPLPLNEQFF. In nucleotides, the CDR3 is TGTGCCAGCTCACCTCTACCCCTGAATGAGCAGTTCTTC.

This clone came up a few times. This chain links TRBV27 with TRBJ2-1; 13 bases match TRBD2. The CDR3 spans 15 residues. Germline CDR1 and CDR2: MNHEY and SMNVEV (reference sequence). V dropped 6 bases and J dropped 4; count of bases not matched to a gene: 3. CDR3 DNA: TGTGCCAGCAGGCGACTAGCGGGGGGATACAATGAGCAGTTCTTC. Translation: CASRRLAGGYNEQFF.

The chain joins TRBV28 to TRBJ2-1, with TRBD2 as a possible D gene (6 bases). CDR1 and CDR2 (germline): MDHEN, SYDVKM. Trimming cost V 3 bases and J 7 bases, with 13 bases left between them. The CDR3 consists of 14 residues. The CDR3 here is CASSLGGIRNEQFF. CDR3 nucleotides: TGTGCCAGCAGTTTGGGCGGGATTCGGAATGAGCAGTTCTTC.

This rearrangement joins TRBV19 to TRBJ2-1; 14 nucleotides match TRBD2. The CDR3 has 19 amino acids. Germline assignment: CDR1 LNHDA and CDR2 SQIVND (reference sequence). Unmatched junction bases numbered 13, after V lost 4 bases and J lost 5 bases. The CDR3, as DNA: TGTGCCAGTAGTAGGAGAGTGGGGACTAGCGGGAGTAGGGACAATGAGCAGTTCTTC. This gives the protein CASSRRVGTSGSRDNEQFF.

The V and J genes are TRBV6-5 and TRBJ2-3; no clear D. Deletions cut 0 bases from V and 6 bases from J, with 10 bases between. CDR3 length: 14 amino acids. In germline, CDR1 is MNHEY, CDR2 SVGAGI. As DNA, the CDR3 is TGTGCCAGCAGTTACTCGATCCGGCGGGATACGCAGTATTTT. This translates into CASSYSIRRDTQYF.

Here the CDR3 reads CASSPVGVGGANVLTF. The CDR3 nucleotides are TGCGCCAGCAGCCCTGTCGGGGTGGGGGGGGCCAACGTCCTGACTTTC. The rearrangement joins TRBV5-1 to TRBJ2-6; D is possibly TRBD2 (5 bases). Germline V CDR1 and CDR2: SGHRS, YFSETQ. This CDR3 is 16 amino acids long. The V gene lost 4 bases and the J gene lost 4 bases, with 15 bases spanning the gap.

The DNA of the CDR3 is TGTGCCAGCAGTCGTAGCGGGAGGGCCAATGAGCAGTTCTTC. Translation gives CASSRSGRANEQFF. The J gene is TRBJ2-1, the V gene TRBV27, with 11 bases identical to TRBD2. Germline V gene data show CDR1 as MNHEY and CDR2 as SMNVEV (reference sequence). The CDR3 has 14 residues. With 5 bases clipped from V and 6 bases from J, the junction kept 3 bases outside the gene matches.

The rearrangement links TRBV5-5 to TRBJ2-2; 8 bases are shared with TRBD1. The CDR3 spans 16 residues. Germline V gene lookup returns CDR1 SGHKS and CDR2 YYEKEE (reference sequence). Unmatched junction bases numbered 8, after V lost 2 bases and J lost 5 bases. CDR3 nucleotide sequence: TGTGCCAGCAGCTTAGGGTCCCACAGGGGGACCGGGGAGCTGTTTTTT. Translation gives CASSLGSHRGTGELFF.

The chain links TRBV7-2 to TRBJ1-5; the D gene is possibly TRBD1 (6 bases). This CDR3 has 16 residues. Germline CDR1 and CDR2: SGHTA and FQGNSA. Trimming pared 1 base from V and 3 bases from J, leaving 13 bases between. The CDR3 sequence is CASSLEGGRLNQPQHF. CDR3 in DNA: TGTGCCAGCAGCTTAGAGGGGGGGAGACTCAATCAGCCCCAGCATTTT. The full variable domain, rest sourced from reference TRBV7-2 and TRBJ1-5, is GAGVSQSPSNKVTEKGKDVELRCDPISGHTALYWYRQSLGQGLEFLIYFQGNSAPDKSGLPSDRFSAERTGGSVSTLTIQRTQQEDSAVYLCASSLEGGRLNQPQHFGDGTRLSIL.

This clone was counted only a few times. V is TRBV5-8 and J is TRBJ2-1, with TRBD2 as a possible D gene (6 bases). CDR1 SGHTS and CDR2 YDEGEE come from the germline V gene. This CDR3 contains 15 residues. V lost 2 bases and J 4 bases, leaving 13 bases between the germline ends. DNA for the CDR3: TGTGCCAGCAGCTTCGGGGGAGTGAGGTACAATGAGCAGTTCTTC. It translates to CASSFGGVRYNEQFF.

The chain combines TRBV30 with TRBJ1-2; 9 positions agree with TRBD1. This CDR3 comprises 15 residues. Germline CDR1 is GTSNPN and CDR2 is SVGIG (reference sequence). V lost 8 bases to trimming and J lost 4 bases; unmatched junction nucleotides: 14. This chain's CDR3 is CARKDGQGSFYGYTF. The CDR3, as DNA: TGTGCCAGAAAAGATGGACAGGGGAGTTTCTATGGCTACACCTTC.

The CDR3 is CASTPGRQGNQPQHF. The CDR3 coding sequence is TGTGCCAGCACCCCGGGCCGACAGGGGAATCAGCCCCAGCATTTT. The V gene is TRBV6-1, the J gene TRBJ1-5; the match to TRBD1 covers 8 bases. The CDR3 spans 15 residues. V lost 7 bases, J lost 4 bases, and 9 bases stayed unmatched. In germline, CDR1 is MNHNS, CDR2 SASEGT.

This clone came up a few times. The V gene is TRBV19, the J gene TRBJ2-2; D may be TRBD2 (6 bases). The germline V gene encodes CDR1 LNHDA and CDR2 SQIVND (reference sequence). Trimming left V 1 base short and J 4 bases short, with 10 bases between. CDR3 length: 15 amino acids. In DNA, the CDR3 is TGTGCCAGTAGTATAGCCGGGGGTTTCACCGGGGAGCTGTTTTTT. It translates to CASSIAGGFTGELFF.

The chain carries TRBV5-4 and TRBJ2-5; D is perhaps TRBD2 (5 bases). The closer fit of TRBJ2-7 to the DNA end suggests the J call may be wrong. Germline CDR1 SGHNT, CDR2 YYREEE (reference sequence). The CDR3 runs 14 residues. The CDR3 here is CASSLERAAYEQYF. CDR3 coding DNA: TGTGCCAGCAGCTTGGAACGAGCGGCCTACGAGCAGTACTTC.

This clone was detected only once. V and J are TRBV5-1 and TRBJ2-5; the match to TRBD2 covers 11 bases. This CDR3 spans 17 amino acids. The J segment lost 5 bases and the V segment lost 4 bases, leaving 13 bases of the junction unmatched. CDR1 and CDR2 from the germline V gene are SGHRS and YFSETQ. Here the CDR3 DNA reads TGCGCCAGCAGCCTGGCCCTTCTAGCGGGAGGAGGTGAGACCCAGTACTTC. This translates into CASSLALLAGGGETQYF.

J is TRBJ2-7 and V is TRBV30; TRBD2 matches 10 bases. The ends lost 1 base at V and 7 bases at J; junction bases unmatched: 4. CDR3 length equals 13 residues. Germline lookup yields CDR1 GTSNPN and CDR2 SVGIG (reference sequence). Here the CDR3 reads CAWSGLAGEEQYF. CDR3 nucleotide sequence: TGTGCCTGGAGTGGCCTAGCGGGGGAAGAGCAGTACTTC.

V and J are TRBV29-1 and TRBJ1-5; D gene unclear. This CDR3 spans 10 amino acids. From germline, CDR1 is SQVTM and CDR2 ANQGSEA. V shed 7 bases and J shed 11 bases, with 12 bases lying between them. CDR3 sequence (DNA): TGCAGCGCGGGGAATAGAGCCCAGCATTTT. This encodes CSAGNRAQHF. Full variable domain (outside the CDR3, taken from reference TRBV29-1 and TRBJ1-5): SAVISQKPSRDICQRGTSLTIQCQVDSQVTMMFWYRQQPGQSLTLIATANQGSEATYESGFVIDKFPISRPNLTFSTLTVSNMSPEDSSIYLCSAGNRAQHFGDGTRLSIL.

The rearrangement uses TRBV27 and TRBJ2-5; 8 nucleotides line up with TRBD2. With the DNA end fitting TRBJ2-7 better, the J assignment may be wrong. CDR1 and CDR2 (germline): MNHEY, SMNVEV (reference sequence). CDR3 length: 17 amino acids. In DNA form, the CDR3 reads TGTGCCAGCAGTTTACCCCGCGGAATAGCGGGATCCTACGAGCAGTACTTC. It encodes CASSLPRGIAGSYEQYF.

The chain employs TRBV18 and TRBJ2-6; TRBD1 matches 11 bases. J lost 0 bases, V lost 2 bases, and 0 bases had no gene match. The CDR3 covers 17 residues. CDR1 and CDR2 (germline): KGHSH, LQKENI. The chain's CDR3 is CASSPGTGGSGANVLTF. CDR3 sequence (DNA): TGTGCCAGCTCACCAGGGACAGGGGGCTCTGGGGCCAACGTCCTGACTTTC.

The chain combines TRBV2 with TRBJ2-7; D is unclear. Trimming took off 7 bases at V and 1 base at J, with 5 bases between the two ends. Germline values: CDR1 SNHLY, CDR2 FYNNEI. The CDR3 runs to 11 residues. DNA for the CDR3: TGTGCCAGCACTCCGTCCTACGAGCAGTACTTC. Residues: CASTPSYEQYF.

This clone was counted between two and nine times. The rearrangement joins TRBV18 to TRBJ1-4; D is possibly TRBD1 (6 bases). The CDR3 spans 15 residues. Germline values: CDR1 KGHSH, CDR2 LQKENI. V lost 3 bases and J lost 3, with 11 bases in between. In nucleotides, the CDR3 is TGTGCCAGCTCACCGCTAGACAGGTCTAATGAAAAACTGTTTTTT. Translation gives CASSPLDRSNEKLFF.

In its sample, this clone was seen a few times. This chain uses TRBV28 with TRBJ2-7; 7 nucleotides line up with TRBD2. V dropped 6 bases and J dropped 0; count of bases not matched to a gene: 5. Germline V gives CDR1 MDHEN, CDR2 SYDVKM. The CDR3 is 14 amino acids. CDR3 residues: CASRKAGDSYEQYF. The CDR3 bases are TGTGCCAGCAGGAAGGCGGGGGACTCCTACGAGCAGTACTTC. Full variable domain (outside the CDR3, taken from reference TRBV28 and TRBJ2-7): DVKVTQSSRYLVKRTGEKVFLECVQDMDHENMFWYRQDPGLGLRLIYFSYDVKMKEKGDIPEGYSVSREKKERFSLILESASTNQTSMYLCASRKAGDSYEQYFGPGTRLTVT.

CDR3: CASSPTGVIGNQPQHF. Here the CDR3 DNA reads TGCGCCAGCAGCCCGACAGGGGTGATCGGCAATCAGCCCCAGCATTTT. V and J are TRBV5-1 and TRBJ1-5, with 8 bases lining up with TRBD1. From germline, CDR1 is SGHRS and CDR2 YFSETQ. The V gene end was trimmed by 4 bases and the J gene end by 2 bases; junction bases not matched to a gene: 8. This CDR3 region has 16 residues.

Regarding this clone: One junction end does not reproduce the germline sequence, and a read error may be involved. This chain uses TRBV7-9 with TRBJ2-7; 7 bases agree with TRBD2. The germline V gene encodes CDR1 SEHNR and CDR2 FQNEAQ (reference sequence). This CDR3 is 15 amino acids long. CDR3 in DNA: TGTTCCAGCAGCTTCCCCCTGGCGGGAGTCTACGAGCAGTACTTC. Residues: CSSSFPLAGVYEQYF.

This clone was found a few times. The chain has TRBV27 and TRBJ2-7, with D hard to call. Trimming took off 6 bases at V and 2 bases at J, with 8 bases between the two ends. This CDR3 has 12 residues. Germline assignment: CDR1 MNHEY and CDR2 SMNVEV (reference sequence). This chain's CDR3 is CASRERPYEQYF. In DNA form, the CDR3 reads TGTGCCAGCAGGGAGAGGCCCTACGAGCAGTACTTC.

This chain joins TRBV28 and TRBJ1-5, with 11 nucleotides matching TRBD1. The J segment lost 7 bases and the V segment lost 2 bases, leaving 7 bases of the junction unmatched. This CDR3 region has 16 residues. Germline CDR1 MDHEN, CDR2 SYDVKM. DNA of the CDR3: TGTGCCAGCAGTTTACTACCGGGACAGGGGGGCCAGCCCCAGCATTTT. Translated, it gives CASSLLPGQGGQPQHF.

This clone was seen a handful of times. The chain links TRBV5-6 to TRBJ1-1, with 7 bases that match TRBD1. After removal of 0 bases from V and 0 bases from J, the junction contained 2 bases not matched to a gene. The CDR3 spans 15 residues. Looked up from germline, CDR1 is SGHDT and CDR2 is YYEEEE. The CDR3 region is CASSLGGQMNTEAFF. CDR3 in DNA: TGTGCCAGCAGCTTGGGGGGACAGATGAACACTGAAGCTTTCTTT. Based on the CDR3 plus reference TRBV5-6 and TRBJ1-1, the full variable domain is DAGVTQSPTHLIKTRGQQVTLRCSPKSGHDTVSWYQQALGQGPQFIFQYYEEEERQRGNFPDRFSGHQFPNYSSELNVNALLLGDSALYLCASSLGGQMNTEAFFGQGTRLTVV.

V and J are TRBV6-5 and TRBJ2-7; D not certain. Trimming took off 0 bases at V and 6 bases at J, with 18 bases between the two ends. Germline assignment: CDR1 MNHEY and CDR2 SVGAGI. This CDR3 contains 16 residues. In nucleotides, the CDR3 is TGTGCCAGCAGTTACTCGCCAAGCGCCCTCGGTACCGAGCAGTACTTC. It specifies CASSYSPSALGTEQYF.

This chain links TRBV6-5 with TRBJ2-7; TRBD2 is a possible D gene (5 bases). This CDR3 has 15 amino acids. Trimming stripped 2 bases from V and 1 base from J, with 12 bases between. Germline CDR1 MNHEY, CDR2 SVGAGI. The CDR3 is CASSYKGARSYEQYF. The CDR3 DNA reads TGTGCCAGCAGTTACAAGGGAGCTCGGTCCTACGAGCAGTACTTC.

The chain employs TRBV5-1 and TRBJ1-2, with D unresolved. Germline CDR1 and CDR2: SGHRS and YFSETQ. The V and J ends lost 5 bases and 3 bases respectively, with 17 bases between them. The CDR3 covers 15 residues. Written as DNA, the CDR3 is TGCGCCAGCAGTCCTATTACGCAGAGGGACTATGGCTACACCTTC. Translation gives CASSPITQRDYGYTF. The full variable domain, completed using reference TRBV5-1 and TRBJ1-2, is KAGVTQTPRYLIKTRGQQVTLSCSPISGHRSVSWYQQTPGQGLQFLFEYFSETQRNKGNFPGRFSGRQFSNSRSEMNVSTLELGDSALYLCASSPITQRDYGYTFGSGTRLTVV.